These 24 T cell receptor beta chains share one sample of origin, sequenced in a study of Graves' ophthalmopathy and Graves' hyperthyroidism. From RNA, the CDR3 regions of TCR beta chains were amplified and sequenced. First-round RT-PCR relied on HTBI primers, and a second-round multiplex PCR came next. Using its own MiXCR run on the multiplex PCR reads, TCRdb lists one record per CDR3 protein. Among over a million distinct CDR3 sequences listed, 35% to 45% were seen once. Sequenced material: peripheral blood or thyroid tissue (not recorded which). The origin of the receptors is an adult man with Graves' hyperthyroidism.

Details on this clonotype: A much bigger clone sits one base away, suggesting this may be a read error. This rearrangement joins TRBV4-1 to TRBJ2-5; D is unresolved. The CDR3 length is 15 residues. With 0 bases removed from V and 5 bases from J, the gap between germline ends came to 13 bases. Germline V gene data show CDR1 as MGHRA and CDR2 as YSYEKL. The CDR3 DNA reads TGCGCCAGCAGCCAAGAGTTGTGGGAAACGGAGACCCAGTACTTC. It codes for CASSQELWETETQYF.

The table lists this clonotype with many counts. This chain uses TRBV2 with TRBJ1-5, with unresolved D. The ends were cut back, 3 bases at V and 0 bases at J, with 27 bases in the middle. CDR1 is SNHLY, CDR2 FYNNEI, per germline. The CDR3 sequence is 21 residues long. The chain's CDR3 is CASSDSDRAEENWYSNQPQHF. CDR3 DNA: TGTGCCAGCAGTGATAGTGATAGGGCAGAGGAGAACTGGTATAGCAATCAGCCCCAGCATTTT.

As to this clonotype: The germline gene is not matched at one end of the junction; a read error may be the cause. The rearrangement links TRBV25-1 to TRBJ2-7; possibly TRBD1 for D (5 bases). CDR1 MGHDK and CDR2 SYGVNS come from the germline V gene. The CDR3 length is 15 residues. DNA of the CDR3: TGTGCCAGCAGTGAATACAAGGGGCTCTCCCACGAGCAGTACTTC. Translating it yields CASSEYKGLSHEQYF.

This chain uses TRBV5-1 with TRBJ1-1; TRBD1 might be the D (6 bases). Germline lookup yields CDR1 SGHRS and CDR2 YFSETQ. CDR3 size: 15 residues. V was trimmed by 2 bases and J by 0 bases, leaving 11 bases between them. The CDR3 spells CASSFFDRLNTEAFF. CDR3 coding DNA: TGCGCCAGCAGCTTCTTCGACAGGCTGAACACTGAAGCTTTCTTT.

The table lists this clonotype with a few counts. This chain links TRBV12-3 or TRBV12-4 with TRBJ2-6, with D tentatively TRBD1 (5 bases). This CDR3 has 18 residues. Trimming removed 3 bases at V and 2 bases at J, with 17 bases between. As DNA, the CDR3 is TGTGCCAGCAGTTTGGGGCAGGGTCAAAAAGCTGGGGCCAACGTCCTGACTTTC. Protein sequence: CASSLGQGQKAGANVLTF.

The rearrangement joins TRBV5-1 to TRBJ2-7, with D perhaps assigned TRBD1 or TRBD2 (5 bases each). The CDR3 spans 14 residues. Looked up from germline, CDR1 is SGHRS and CDR2 is YFSETQ. Trimming shortened V by 4 bases and J by 0 bases, and 11 bases separated the two germline ends. The CDR3 protein is CASSLGEISYEQYF. DNA of the CDR3: TGCGCCAGCAGCCTGGGGGAAATCTCCTACGAGCAGTACTTC.

The chain recombines TRBV25-1 with TRBJ2-5; TRBD1 matches at 8 bases. The CDR3 totals 12 residues. The germline V gene encodes CDR1 MGHDK and CDR2 SYGVNS. V trimming: 1 base; J trimming: 12 bases; junction bases outside the gene matches: 4. The CDR3 sequence: CASSESRTGKYF. As DNA, the CDR3 is TGTGCCAGCAGTGAATCCAGGACAGGGAAGTACTTC. Full variable domain (missing parts from reference TRBV25-1 and TRBJ2-5): EADIYQTPRYLVIGTGKKITLECSQTMGHDKMYWYQQDPGMELHLIHYSYGVNSTEKGDLSSESTVSRIRTEHFPLTLESARPSHTSQYLCASSESRTGKYFGPGTRLLVL.

Many counts were recorded for this clonotype. This chain connects TRBV20-1 to TRBJ2-7; 7 bases align to TRBD2. Looked up from germline, CDR1 is DFQATT and CDR2 is SNEGSKA (reference sequence). The CDR3 extends over 12 amino acids. V shed 7 bases, J shed 5 bases, and the junction held 8 bases outside the gene matches. The DNA of the CDR3 is TGCAGTGGTCCCGGTGCGGGGGACGAGCAGTACTTC. It specifies CSGPGAGDEQYF.

This clonotype was seen only a few times. J is TRBJ2-7 and V is TRBV6-1; 8 bases match TRBD1. There are 14 residues in the CDR3. The trim removed 7 bases at V and 5 bases at J, leaving 10 bases unmatched. Germline V gene data show CDR1 as MNHNS and CDR2 as SASEGT. For the CDR3, the DNA is TGTGCCAGCAAGGGAGCAGGGGGCTTTCACGAGCAGTACTTC. Amino acids: CASKGAGGFHEQYF.

This clonotype was seen a handful of times. The chain is built from TRBV7-2 and TRBJ2-3, with D unclear. V dropped 0 bases and J dropped 4 bases, with 5 bases sitting between them. This CDR3 contains 13 residues. CDR1 and CDR2 (germline): SGHTA, FQGNSA. This chain's CDR3 is CASSLARSDTQYF. CDR3 DNA sequence: TGTGCCAGCAGCTTAGCGAGGTCAGATACGCAGTATTTT.

A note on this clonotype: This could be a read error, since a much larger clone is one nucleotide away. This chain joins TRBV7-9 and TRBJ1-4; 8 bases agree with TRBD1. V gave up 2 bases and J gave up 11 bases; unmatched junction bases: 1. CDR1 is SEHNR, CDR2 FQNEAQ, per germline (reference sequence). The CDR3 length is 12 residues. The CDR3 sequence: CASSLHRGKLFF. As DNA, the CDR3 is TGTGCCAGCAGCTTACACAGGGGGAAACTGTTTTTT.

J is TRBJ2-1 and V is TRBV15; 7 bases align to TRBD1. Germline-derived CDR1 and CDR2 are LNHNV and YYDKDF (reference sequence). The CDR3 extends over 15 amino acids. V trimming: 2 bases; J trimming: 5 bases; junction bases outside the gene matches: 6. The CDR3 DNA reads TGTGCCACCAGCAGAAAATGGGACAGTAACAATGAGCAGTTCTTC. This sequence encodes CATSRKWDSNNEQFF.

The genes are TRBV19 and TRBJ1-4; D not resolved. The CDR3 loop spans 15 amino acids. The V end lost 11 bases, the J end lost 14 bases, and 30 bases lay between the germline ends. The germline CDR1 and CDR2 sequences are LNHDA and SQIVND (reference sequence). The CDR3 sequence: CARFQTKAWGHGLFF. The CDR3 coding sequence is TGTGCCCGATTTCAAACGAAGGCGTGGGGTCACGGTCTGTTTTTT.

This clonotype was counted at least ten times. This chain connects TRBV7-3 to TRBJ1-1, with TRBD1 as a possible D gene (6 bases). V was cut by 2 bases and J by 4 bases, with 11 bases left in between. CDR3 length: 14 residues. Germline CDR1 reads SGHTA; CDR2 reads FQGTGA. DNA of the CDR3: TGTGCCAGCAGCTTATCCGGACAGCTCACTGAAGCTTTCTTT. The encoded protein is CASSLSGQLTEAFF.

As concerns this clonotype: A much larger clone is a single base away; this may be a read error. V is TRBV5-4 and J is TRBJ1-1, with D unresolved. V lost 5 bases and J 10 bases, leaving 21 bases between the germline ends. Germline values: CDR1 SGHNT, CDR2 YYREEE (reference sequence). CDR3 length: 14 residues. The DNA for the CDR3 is TGTGCCAGCAGATCCTCCCCCTGGACTATTGTAGCTTTCTTT. Its translation: CASRSSPWTIVAFF.

This clonotype was counted a single time. The V call is TRBV6-1, the J call TRBJ1-5, with D tentatively TRBD1 (6 bases). The CDR3 covers 15 residues. Germline lookup yields CDR1 MNHNS and CDR2 SASEGT. V gave up 2 bases and J gave up 6 bases, with 14 bases separating them. The CDR3: CASSEPPGQIQPQHF. The CDR3 DNA follows: TGTGCCAGCAGTGAACCCCCGGGACAAATTCAGCCCCAGCATTTT.

This clonotype came up once. Just one base apart from a much larger clone, this may be a read error. The rearrangement joins TRBV10-3 to TRBJ2-7; 7 bases are a match to TRBD1. The CDR3 sequence is 15 residues long. The germline V gene has CDR1 ENHRY and CDR2 SYGVKD. Losses at the gene ends were 5 bases for V and 2 bases for J; bases not matched to a gene: 9. The CDR3 region has the DNA TGTGCCATCAGTTACTCGTCCGACAGGGCCTACGAGCAGTACTTC. This gives the protein CAISYSSDRAYEQYF.

This chain links TRBV2 with TRBJ2-2; possibly TRBD2 for D (5 bases). Trimming removed 6 bases at V and 3 bases at J, with 11 bases between. This CDR3 comprises 14 residues. Germline V gene sequence: CDR1 SNHLY, CDR2 FYNNEI. CDR3 in DNA: TGTGCCAGCAGAGGAGCGGCGGACACCGGGGAGCTGTTTTTT. Protein product: CASRGAADTGELFF.

With regard to this clonotype: This could be a read error, since a much larger clone is one nucleotide away. V is TRBV19 and J is TRBJ1-2; tentative D call: TRBD1 (6 bases). Germline CDR1 is LNHDA and CDR2 is SQIVND (reference sequence). The CDR3 totals 16 residues. The CDR3: CASRSADRPTNYGCTF. The CDR3, as DNA: TGTGCCAGTAGATCCGCCGACAGGCCAACTAACTATGGCTGCACCTTC.

The J gene is TRBJ1-6, the V gene TRBV7-3; the D is unclear. The CDR3 consists of 13 residues. Germline-derived CDR1 and CDR2 are SGHTA and FQGTGA. Trimming stripped 1 base from V and 8 bases from J, with 6 bases between. This CDR3 is CASSLSPDSPLHF. The CDR3 DNA follows: TGTGCCAGCAGCTTAAGCCCCGATTCACCCCTCCACTTT. Full variable domain (missing parts from reference TRBV7-3 and TRBJ1-6): GAGVSQTPSNKVTEKGKYVELRCDPISGHTALYWYRQSLGQGPEFLIYFQGTGAADDSGLPNDRFFAVRPEGSVSTLKIQRTERGDSAVYLCASSLSPDSPLHFGNGTRLTVT.

The CDR3 sequence: CSASGLPPGQETQYF. As DNA, the CDR3 is TGCAGTGCTAGTGGGCTACCCCCCGGGCAAGAGACCCAGTACTTC. The V call is TRBV20-1, the J call TRBJ2-5; D is undetermined. Germline V gene data show CDR1 as DFQATT and CDR2 as SNEGSKA (reference sequence). The CDR3 totals 15 residues. V was clipped by 3 bases and J by 2 bases, with 16 bases between them.

As to this clonotype: The CDR3 carries no conserved terminal phenylalanine or tryptophan, so it likely arises from a read error. The chain recombines TRBV7-9 with TRBJ2-7, with D perhaps being TRBD1 or TRBD2 (5 bases each). CDR3 length: 12 residues. Germline V lookup: CDR1 SEHNR, CDR2 FQNEAQ (reference sequence). Trimming shortened V by 4 bases and J by 4 bases, and 8 bases separated the two germline ends. As DNA, the CDR3 is TGTGCCAGCAGCTCCGGGGCGTACGAGCAGTACTGC. It translates to CASSSGAYEQYC.

This clonotype occurred many times. The chain links TRBV20-1 to TRBJ2-7, with D perhaps TRBD2 (5 bases). Trimming removed 3 bases from V and 6 bases from J, with 15 bases in between. The CDR3 spans 13 residues. Looked up from germline, CDR1 is DFQATT and CDR2 is SNEGSKA (reference sequence). The CDR3 here is CSASQTVGSEQYF. CDR3 DNA: TGCAGTGCTAGTCAAACTGTGGGGAGCGAGCAGTACTTC.

The rearrangement links TRBV12-3 or TRBV12-4 to TRBJ2-5; the match to TRBD2 covers 7 bases. Germline trimming cut 5 bases from V and 5 bases from J; bases unmatched to any gene: 11. CDR3 length equals 15 residues. CDR3 protein: CASSPLVGRVETQYF. In DNA form, the CDR3 reads TGTGCCAGCAGTCCCCTGGTGGGGAGGGTGGAGACCCAGTACTTC.